The TCR beta chain under discussion was sequenced for a study of blood T cell repertoires in COVID-19. Cohorts were based on clinical histories the participants reported. The V gene's germline CDR1 is SNHLY and CDR2 FYNNEI. V was cut by 3 bases and J by 6 bases, with 17 bases left in between. There are 15 residues in the CDR3. Repertoires were generated with immunoSEQ multiplex PCR, while TCRdb's copy carries only in-frame clones and drops some. The table has roughly 200,000 clones, around 88% seen once. This clonotype was obtained from a man aged 35-49 years with acute COVID-19. The chain recombines TRBV2 with TRBJ1-2; D is uncertain. Material for sequencing was PBMCs or T cells enriched from blood (not recorded which). Here the CDR3 DNA reads TGTGCCAGCAGTGAGTTTTTTCTAAACTCGGATGGCTACACCTTC. Amino acids: CASSEFFLNSDGYTF.